The source of this T cell receptor beta chain is a study of blood T cells in healthy people across ages. As concerns this clonotype: Its target is unknown.

A sample-barcoded 5' primer and a J-beta primer mix were used in a second PCR of about 7 to 12 cycles. A template-switch adaptor containing 12 random nucleotides labeled each cDNA molecule. TCRdb called the 5' RACE reads again in MiXCR, with one record for every CDR3 protein. The data show 1.4 million to 1.5 million distinct CDR3 sequences, 42% seen once. Broader study findings: TCR beta diversity per million T cells fell roughly linearly with age. Possibly confounding the expanded clonotype changes was the fact that donor CMV status was unknown.

The CDR3 is 15 amino acids. Trimming cost V 1 base and J 2 bases, with 11 bases left between them. The chain combines TRBV12-3 or TRBV12-4 with TRBJ1-1, with D possibly matching TRBD1 (6 bases). Sequenced input: blood. This TCR was sampled from a woman in her late teens or twenties in good health. The CDR3 sequence is CASSLGGGPNTEAFF. The CDR3 DNA sequence: TGTGCCAGCAGTTTAGGAGGGGGACCCAACACTGAAGCTTTCTTT.